A selection of T cell receptor beta chains follows, all from one sample in a study of cytomegalovirus exposure and HLA in healthy donors. Profiled with immunoSEQ multiplex PCR; TCRdb holds only in-frame clones, not every one. The sample carries some 150,000 clones, over 60% recorded once. Sequenced sample: PBMCs. The source is a woman aged 25-40 years in good health and CMV-seropositive. CDR3s include the opening cysteine and the closing phenylalanine or tryptophan. The D gene is left open where the match is weak. Some rows mark clone size as missing; the rest say once, few, many or name a class of expanded clone.

V: TRBV2
J: TRBJ1-1
size: -
D: -
DNA: TGTGCCAGCAGCGCGGACAGCAACACTGAAGCTTTCTTT
CDR3: CASSADSNTEAFF

V: TRBV18
J: TRBJ2-7
size: -
D: -
DNA: TGTGCCAGCTCCTCCGGACTCTCCTACGAGCAGTACTTC
CDR3: CASSSGLSYEQYF

V: TRBV19
J: TRBJ1-2
size: few
D: -
DNA: TGTGCCAGTAGTGACCCGGGGTACTATGGCTACACCTTC
CDR3: CASSDPGYYGYTF

V: TRBV10-2
J: TRBJ2-5
size: few
D: TRBD1
DNA: TGCGCCAGCAGTGATCCGGGACAGGGGAAGACCCAGTACTTC
CDR3: CASSDPGQGKTQYF

V: TRBV11-1
J: TRBJ2-1
size: -
D: TRBD2
DNA: TGTGCCAGCAGCGATACCGGGACTAGCGGGTGGAATGAGCAGTTCTTC
CDR3: CASSDTGTSGWNEQFF

V: TRBV4-1
J: TRBJ2-2
size: -
D: -
DNA: TGCGCCAGCAGCCCTACAGTTACCGGGGAGCTGTTTTTT
CDR3: CASSPTVTGELFF

V: TRBV19
J: TRBJ2-5
size: -
D: TRBD2
DNA: TGTGCCAGTAAACGGGAGGGCAGCCAAGAGACCCAGTACTTC
CDR3: CASKREGSQETQYF

V: TRBV20-1
J: TRBJ2-7
size: -
D: -
DNA: TGCAGTGCTAGGGGCCAGGGCGAGCAGTACTTC
CDR3: CSARGQGEQYF

V: TRBV5-4
J: TRBJ2-1
size: few
D: TRBD2
DNA: TGTGCCAGCAGCTCATCTAGCGGCTCCTACAATGAGCAGTTCTTC
CDR3: CASSSSSGSYNEQFF

V: TRBV6-5
J: TRBJ1-1
size: few
D: -
DNA: TGTGCCAGCAATACAGGGAACACTGAAGCTTTCTTT
CDR3: CASNTGNTEAFF

V: TRBV19
J: TRBJ2-3
size: few
D: -
DNA: TGTGCCAGTAGTACTGCGAAGGGACTCCTGTCAGATACGCAGTATTTT
CDR3: CASSTAKGLLSDTQYF

V: TRBV27
J: TRBJ2-7
size: -
D: -
DNA: TGTGCCAGCAGTTTCGGCGGGGTTGGTTCCGAGCAGTACTTC
CDR3: CASSFGGVGSEQYF

V: TRBV13
J: TRBJ2-3
size: -
D: TRBD1
DNA: TGTGCCAGTGACTCCGGGACAGGGATAGGAGATACGCAGTATTTT
CDR3: CASDSGTGIGDTQYF

V: TRBV5-1
J: TRBJ2-3
size: -
D: TRBD2
DNA: TGCGCCAGCAGCTTAAGTGGGAGGGCGGTGGCAGATACGCAGTATTTT
CDR3: CASSLSGRAVADTQYF

V: TRBV4-2
J: TRBJ1-5
size: once
D: -
DNA: TGTGCCAGCAGCCAAGAAGTCACAGTAATAAAGCCCCAGCATTTT
CDR3: CASSQEVTVIKPQHF

V: TRBV5-1
J: TRBJ1-3
size: -
D: -
DNA: TGCGCCAGCAGCGTTTACTCATCCTCTGGAAACACCATATATTTT
CDR3: CASSVYSSSGNTIYF

V: TRBV28
J: TRBJ1-1
size: few
D: TRBD1
DNA: TGTGCCAGCAGTCCCGGGACAGCCGAAGCTTTCTTT
CDR3: CASSPGTAEAFF

V: TRBV18
J: TRBJ2-3
size: once
D: -
DNA: TGTGCCAGCTCACCCCGCGGACAGATCACAGATACGCAGTATTTT
CDR3: CASSPRGQITDTQYF

V: TRBV5-1
J: TRBJ1-2
size: once
D: -
DNA: TGCGCCAGCAGCTTGGATCAGGGCACCTACTATGGCTACACCTTC
CDR3: CASSLDQGTYYGYTF

V: TRBV7-9
J: TRBJ1-1
size: -
D: -
DNA: TGTGCCAGCAGCTTAGGGTCAAGGGGAACAGCGCTCACTGAAGCTTTCTTT
CDR3: CASSLGSRGTALTEAFF

V: TRBV2
J: TRBJ2-3
size: -
D: TRBD1
DNA: TGTGCCAGCAGGAAACAGGGGGACGCAGATACGCAGTATTTT
CDR3: CASRKQGDADTQYF

V: TRBV4-2
J: TRBJ2-2
size: -
D: TRBD2
DNA: TGTGCCAGCAGCCAAGAAGGACTAGCGACACTCACCGGGGAGCTGTTTTTT
CDR3: CASSQEGLATLTGELFF

V: TRBV7-2
J: TRBJ1-1
size: few
D: -
DNA: TGTGCCAGCAGCTTAGGAAGGAGTAACACTGAAGCTTTCTTT
CDR3: CASSLGRSNTEAFF

V: TRBV6-5
J: TRBJ2-7
size: -
D: TRBD2
DNA: TGTGCCAGCAGTTACTATTCGACTAGCGGGTCCTACGAGCAGTACTTC
CDR3: CASSYYSTSGSYEQYF

V: TRBV2
J: TRBJ2-1
size: -
D: -
DNA: TGTGCCAGCAGTGAAGCTTGGAGGGGAGGAAATGAGCAGTTCTTC
CDR3: CASSEAWRGGNEQFF

V: TRBV19
J: TRBJ1-1
size: -
D: -
DNA: TGTGCCAGTAGATCCCCGATCCGGGAGGAAGCTTTCTTT
CDR3: CASRSPIREEAFF

V: TRBV6-1
J: TRBJ2-1
size: -
D: -
DNA: TGTGCCAGTACAGGGCGGACAAACTACAATGAGCAGTTCTTC
CDR3: CASTGRTNYNEQFF

V: TRBV7-9
J: TRBJ1-2
size: few
D: TRBD1
DNA: TGTGCCAGCAGCGAGGGGACAGGGGAGTTAGGGGGCTACACCTTC
CDR3: CASSEGTGELGGYTF

V: TRBV10-1
J: TRBJ2-2
size: -
D: -
DNA: TGCGCCAGCAGTGATGGGGGCATGGAGCTGTTTTTT
CDR3: CASSDGGMELFF

V: TRBV28
J: TRBJ1-4
size: once
D: -
DNA: TGTGCCAGCAGGCCGACCCGGGGTGGAGGCCTGAATGAAAAACTGTTTTTT
CDR3: CASRPTRGGGLNEKLFF

V: TRBV5-6
J: TRBJ2-1
size: few
D: -
DNA: TGTGCCAGCAGCTTGGGTGCGGGTGAGCAGTTCTTC
CDR3: CASSLGAGEQFF

V: TRBV29-1
J: TRBJ2-3
size: -
D: -
DNA: TGCAGCGTTTCGTTCACAGATACGCAGTATTTT
CDR3: CSVSFTDTQYF

V: TRBV13
J: TRBJ2-1
size: -
D: TRBD2
DNA: TGTGCCAGCAGCTTAGCGGGACTAGCTGGGAATGAGCAGTTCTTC
CDR3: CASSLAGLAGNEQFF

V: TRBV29-1
J: TRBJ2-2
size: -
D: TRBD2
DNA: TGCAGCGTCGGGACTAGCGGGAGATACACCGGGGAGCTGTTTTTT
CDR3: CSVGTSGRYTGELFF

V: TRBV21-1
J: TRBJ1-2
size: -
D: -
DNA: TGTGCCAGCAGCCACCCGGACAGGGGGTACTATGGCTACACCTTC
CDR3: CASSHPDRGYYGYTF

V: TRBV7-7
J: TRBJ2-7
size: -
D: TRBD1
DNA: TGTGCTAGCAGCTTACAGGGGTGGGACGAGCAGTACTTC
CDR3: CASSLQGWDEQYF

V: TRBV5-1
J: TRBJ1-4
size: few
D: -
DNA: TGCGCCAGCAGCTCCACAGGGTCGGGAGAAAAACTGTTTTTT
CDR3: CASSSTGSGEKLFF

V: TRBV2
J: TRBJ2-7
size: -
D: -
DNA: TGTGCCAGCAGTGTGACAGGGTCGGGGGACGAGCAGTACTTC
CDR3: CASSVTGSGDEQYF

V: TRBV7-7
J: TRBJ2-5
size: -
D: TRBD1
DNA: TGTGCCAGCAGCTTAGCCCGGACAGGGTTTGGGACCCAGTACTTC
CDR3: CASSLARTGFGTQYF

V: TRBV5-1
J: TRBJ2-7
size: -
D: -
DNA: TGCGCCAGCAGCCCAGGGCCCGGTAGCTCCTACGAGCAGTACTTC
CDR3: CASSPGPGSSYEQYF

V: TRBV5-1
J: TRBJ2-1
size: -
D: TRBD2
DNA: TGCGCCAGCAGCTCGGGGACTAGCGGGGGGGAGACCGTCTTC
CDR3: CASSSGTSGGETVF

V: TRBV28
J: TRBJ1-5
size: few
D: -
DNA: TGTGCCAGCAGTTTGGGGGGGACAACAAGCAATCAGCCCCAGCATTTT
CDR3: CASSLGGTTSNQPQHF

V: TRBV9
J: TRBJ2-2
size: -
D: -
DNA: TGTGCCAGCAGGTCCGATCCCCGCGGTCCGAACACCGGGGAGCTGTTTTTT
CDR3: CASRSDPRGPNTGELFF

V: TRBV7-2
J: TRBJ2-7
size: few
D: TRBD2
DNA: TGTGCCAGCAGCTTTGGGACTAGCGGATACGAGCAGTACTTC
CDR3: CASSFGTSGYEQYF

V: TRBV5-6
J: TRBJ1-1
size: few
D: -
DNA: TGTGCCAGCAGGAGATATGACACTGAAGCTTTCTTT
CDR3: CASRRYDTEAFF

V: TRBV28
J: TRBJ2-1
size: -
D: TRBD2
DNA: TGTGCCAGCAGCCCAACCACTAGCGGGGGGCCCGAAATACTATACAATGAGCAGTTCTTC
CDR3: CASSPTTSGGPEILYNEQFF

V: TRBV4-2
J: TRBJ1-1
size: -
D: -
DNA: TGTGCCAGCAGCCAAGAGGGAGCACAGGGAACGTTCACTGAAGCTTTCTTT
CDR3: CASSQEGAQGTFTEAFF

V: TRBV5-1
J: TRBJ2-5
size: -
D: TRBD1
DNA: TGCGCCAGCAGCCTGCCGACCGGGACAGGGTTTTTGGAGACCCAGTACTTC
CDR3: CASSLPTGTGFLETQYF

V: TRBV19
J: TRBJ2-3
size: -
D: TRBD1
DNA: TGTGCCAGTAGTGCCGTACAGGGGTCTGGCACAGATACGCAGTATTTT
CDR3: CASSAVQGSGTDTQYF

V: TRBV5-1
J: TRBJ2-2
size: -
D: -
DNA: TGCGCCAGCAGCCGACCGACAGTTTCCGGGGAGCTGTTTTTT
CDR3: CASSRPTVSGELFF